This TCR beta chain was sequenced in a study of blood T cell repertoires in COVID-19. Study details: There were acute and convalescent COVID-19 samples, and they came from the United States, Italy and Spain.

The CDR3 spans 13 residues. Trimming shortened V by 4 bases and J by 1 base, and 8 bases separated the two germline ends. CDR1 is SGHRS and CDR2 is YFSETQ in the germline V gene. Recruitment covered about two dozen US areas and drew participants whose ages spanned about 18 to 100 years. Self-reported history from a screening survey and questionnaire set each donor's cohort. Per the study methods: Quantification of nucleated cells was approximated via reference gene primer amplification. Some clones are missing from TCRdb's copy, which holds only in-frame ones; the method was immunoSEQ multiplex PCR. V and J calls and clone size are copied from that table; D and trimming were computed from the DNA. The table records about 210,000 clones, about 83% of them present only once.

This clonotype was sampled from a woman aged 25-40 years who had been exposed to COVID-19. V is TRBV5-1 and J is TRBJ1-1; unclear D gene. The sequenced sample was PBMCs or T cells enriched from blood (not recorded which). The CDR3 here is CASSPPKNTEAFF. As DNA, the CDR3 is TGCGCCAGCAGCCCCCCTAAGAACACTGAAGCTTTCTTT.